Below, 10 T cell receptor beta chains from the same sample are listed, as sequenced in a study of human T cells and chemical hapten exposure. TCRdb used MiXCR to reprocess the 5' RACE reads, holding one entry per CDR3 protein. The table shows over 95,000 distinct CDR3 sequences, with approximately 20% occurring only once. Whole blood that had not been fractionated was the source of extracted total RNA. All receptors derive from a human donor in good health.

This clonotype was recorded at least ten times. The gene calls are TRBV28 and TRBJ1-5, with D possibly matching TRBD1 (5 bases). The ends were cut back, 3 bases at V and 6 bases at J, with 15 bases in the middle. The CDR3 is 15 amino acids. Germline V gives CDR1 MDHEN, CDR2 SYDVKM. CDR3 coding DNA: TGTGCCAGCAGTTTGGGGGTTGGGAAAGGTCAGCCCCAGCATTTT. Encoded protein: CASSLGVGKGQPQHF. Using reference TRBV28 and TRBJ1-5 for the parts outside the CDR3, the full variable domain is DVKVTQSSRYLVKRTGEKVFLECVQDMDHENMFWYRQDPGLGLRLIYFSYDVKMKEKGDIPEGYSVSREKKERFSLILESASTNQTSMYLCASSLGVGKGQPQHFGDGTRLSIL.

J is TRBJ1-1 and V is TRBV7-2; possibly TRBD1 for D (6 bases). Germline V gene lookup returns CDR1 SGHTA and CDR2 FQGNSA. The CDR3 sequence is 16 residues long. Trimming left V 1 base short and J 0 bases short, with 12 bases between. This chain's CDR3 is CASSLEGGGMNTEAFF. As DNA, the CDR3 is TGTGCCAGCAGCTTAGAGGGGGGCGGCATGAACACTGAAGCTTTCTTT.

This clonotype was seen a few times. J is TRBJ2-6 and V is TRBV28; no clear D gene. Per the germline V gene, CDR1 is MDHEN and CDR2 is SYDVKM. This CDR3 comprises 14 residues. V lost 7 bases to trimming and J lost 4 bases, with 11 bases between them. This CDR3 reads CASTTFSGANVLTF. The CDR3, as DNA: TGTGCCAGCACCACTTTTTCAGGGGCCAACGTCCTGACTTTC.

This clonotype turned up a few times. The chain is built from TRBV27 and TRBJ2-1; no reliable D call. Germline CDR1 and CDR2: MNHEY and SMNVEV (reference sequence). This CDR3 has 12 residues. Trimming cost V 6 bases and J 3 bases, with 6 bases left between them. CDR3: CASSRVYNEQFF. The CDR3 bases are TGTGCCAGCAGCCGGGTCTACAATGAGCAGTTCTTC.

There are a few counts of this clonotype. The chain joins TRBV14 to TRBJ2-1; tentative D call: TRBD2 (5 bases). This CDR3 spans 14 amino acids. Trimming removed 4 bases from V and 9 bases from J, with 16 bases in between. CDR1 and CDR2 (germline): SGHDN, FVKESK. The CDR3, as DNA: TGTGCCAGCAGCCCGAGAAGGAGGTATGGTGAGCAGTTCTTC. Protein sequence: CASSPRRRYGEQFF.

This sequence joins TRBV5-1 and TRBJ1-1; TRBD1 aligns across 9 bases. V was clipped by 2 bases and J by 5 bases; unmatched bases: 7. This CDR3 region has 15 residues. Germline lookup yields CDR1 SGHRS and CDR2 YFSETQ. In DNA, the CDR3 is TGCGCCAGCAGCTTCCGGACAGGGGAAAGGACTGAAGCTTTCTTT. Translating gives CASSFRTGERTEAFF. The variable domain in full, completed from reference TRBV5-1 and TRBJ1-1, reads KAGVTQTPRYLIKTRGQQVTLSCSPISGHRSVSWYQQTPGQGLQFLFEYFSETQRNKGNFPGRFSGRQFSNSRSEMNVSTLELGDSALYLCASSFRTGERTEAFFGQGTRLTVV.

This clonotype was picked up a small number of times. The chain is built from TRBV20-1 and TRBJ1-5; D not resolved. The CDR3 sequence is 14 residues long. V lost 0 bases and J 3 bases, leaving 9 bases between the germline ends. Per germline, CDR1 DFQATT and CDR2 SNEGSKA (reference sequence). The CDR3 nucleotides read TGCAGTGCTAGAGATGGGCCCCTCAATCAGCCCCAGCATTTT. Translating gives CSARDGPLNQPQHF.

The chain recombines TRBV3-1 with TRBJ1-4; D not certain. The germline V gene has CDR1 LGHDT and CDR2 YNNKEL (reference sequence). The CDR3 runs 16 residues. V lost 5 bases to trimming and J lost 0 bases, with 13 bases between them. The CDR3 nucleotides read TGTGCCAGCAGCGTTTCCCCAACTTCAACTAATGAAAAACTGTTTTTT. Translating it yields CASSVSPTSTNEKLFF.

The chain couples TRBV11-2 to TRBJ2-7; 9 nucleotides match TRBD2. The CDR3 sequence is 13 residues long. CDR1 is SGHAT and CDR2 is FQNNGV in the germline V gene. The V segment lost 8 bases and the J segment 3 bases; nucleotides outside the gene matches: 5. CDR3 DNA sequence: TGTGCCAGCTTCGGACTAGCGAGCTACGAGCAGTACTTC. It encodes CASFGLASYEQYF.

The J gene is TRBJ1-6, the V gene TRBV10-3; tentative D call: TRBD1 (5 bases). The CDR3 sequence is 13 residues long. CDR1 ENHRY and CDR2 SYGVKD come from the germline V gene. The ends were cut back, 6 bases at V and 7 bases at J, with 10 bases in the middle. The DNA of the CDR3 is TGTGCCATCAGGGGGGGTGTAAATTCACCCCTCCACTTT. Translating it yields CAIRGGVNSPLHF.